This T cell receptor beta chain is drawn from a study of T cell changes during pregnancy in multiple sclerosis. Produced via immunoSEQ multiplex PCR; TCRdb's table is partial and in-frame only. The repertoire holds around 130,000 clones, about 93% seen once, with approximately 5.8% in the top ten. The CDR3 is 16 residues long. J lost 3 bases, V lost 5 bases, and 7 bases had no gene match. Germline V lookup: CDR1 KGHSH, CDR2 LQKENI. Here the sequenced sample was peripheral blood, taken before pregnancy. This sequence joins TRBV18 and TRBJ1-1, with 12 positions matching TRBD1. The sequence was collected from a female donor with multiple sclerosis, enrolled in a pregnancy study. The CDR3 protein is CASSLGDRGPYTEAFF. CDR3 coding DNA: TGTGCCAGCTCATTGGGGGACAGGGGGCCCTACACTGAAGCTTTCTTT.